This TCR beta chain was sequenced for a study of PD-L1 blockade in urothelial cancer. Study as a whole: From about 2014, patients received atezolizumab, given as 1,200 mg intravenously every 3 weeks. Blood analysis occurred 3 weeks (second dose) and 6 weeks after treatment start. A median blood sample held roughly 150,000 T cells and tens of thousands of unique TCRs.

Measured with immunoSEQ multiplex PCR; TCRdb has only the in-frame clones, and not every one. Altogether about 79,000 clones are present, about 82% being singletons, with the ten largest covering roughly 6.6%. V shed 2 bases and J shed 0 bases, with 13 bases lying between them. CDR1 is MDHEN, CDR2 SYDVKM, per germline. CDR3 length equals 16 residues. Described time point: pretreatment peripheral blood. This receptor was obtained from a man aged 35-49 years with urothelial cancer. The gene calls are TRBV28 and TRBJ1-2; D perhaps matches TRBD1 (5 bases). The sample here was PBMCs, taken around atezolizumab (anti-PD-L1) treatment. The CDR3 DNA follows: TGTGCCAGCAGTTTAGCTGGGGCAGTCTCTAACTATGGCTACACCTTC. As protein: CASSLAGAVSNYGYTF.